A single sample gave rise to the 22 T cell receptor beta chains below, sequenced in a study of identical twins. TCRdb analysed the 5' RACE reads with MiXCR anew, one entry per CDR3 protein. The sample consists of more than 600,000 distinct CDR3 sequences, over 15% of them appearing once. These same records also appear under a second study, on T cells expressing NK-cell markers.

The source material was PBMCs. These receptors were collected from a woman under 30 in good health.

This clonotype has a handful of counts. The V call is TRBV20-1, the J call TRBJ1-5; D ambiguous. This CDR3 region has 12 residues. V was shortened by 3 bases and J by 9 bases, with 12 bases between the two germline ends. Germline values: CDR1 DFQATT, CDR2 SNEGSKA (reference sequence). The CDR3 loop reads CSARAVMGPQHF. The CDR3 nucleotides are TGCAGTGCTAGGGCGGTGATGGGGCCCCAGCATTTT.

This chain joins TRBV20-1 and TRBJ2-1, with D perhaps TRBD2 (6 bases). The germline CDR1 and CDR2 sequences are DFQATT and SNEGSKA (reference sequence). V dropped 2 bases and J dropped 2 bases, with 19 bases sitting between them. The CDR3 totals 17 residues. The chain's CDR3 is CSARLASRRTTYNEQFF. Here the CDR3 DNA reads TGCAGTGCTAGACTAGCGTCCCGGAGGACGACCTACAATGAGCAGTTCTTC.

V and J are TRBV12-3 or TRBV12-4 and TRBJ2-3; 9 bases align to TRBD1. V lost 8 bases, J lost 6 bases, and 12 bases stayed unmatched. The CDR3 is 15 residues long. The CDR3 sequence: CASRPWGQGSDTQYF. CDR3 nucleotides: TGTGCCAGCCGGCCTTGGGGACAGGGTTCGGATACGCAGTATTTT.

For the CDR3, the DNA is TGCGCCAGCAGTCCCATCCCAGTTACAGATACGCAGTATTTT. Its translation is CASSPIPVTDTQYF. The chain uses TRBV5-1 and TRBJ2-3; no firm D call. The V end lost 5 bases, the J end lost 3 bases, and 13 bases lay between the germline ends. The CDR3 consists of 14 residues. Germline assignment: CDR1 SGHRS and CDR2 YFSETQ. Supplemented by reference TRBV5-1 and TRBJ2-3, the full variable domain reads KAGVTQTPRYLIKTRGQQVTLSCSPISGHRSVSWYQQTPGQGLQFLFEYFSETQRNKGNFPGRFSGRQFSNSRSEMNVSTLELGDSALYLCASSPIPVTDTQYFGPGTRLTVL.

This clonotype was recorded at least ten times. The rearrangement joins TRBV5-1 to TRBJ2-3; the D gene is possibly TRBD1 (6 bases). The CDR3 runs to 15 residues. Trimming stripped 0 bases from V and 5 bases from J, with 13 bases between. The germline CDR1 and CDR2 sequences are SGHRS and YFSETQ. Here the CDR3 reads CASSLATGSGDTQYF. The CDR3 DNA sequence: TGCGCCAGCAGCTTGGCAACAGGGTCGGGAGATACGCAGTATTTT.

V usage is TRBV5-1 and J usage is TRBJ2-1; no reliable D call. The CDR3 length is 14 residues. The V end lost 0 bases, the J end lost 5 bases, and 9 bases lay between the germline ends. Germline V lookup: CDR1 SGHRS, CDR2 YFSETQ. CDR3: CASSLVYGHNEQFF. The CDR3 DNA reads TGCGCCAGCAGCTTGGTTTACGGCCACAATGAGCAGTTCTTC.

The chain joins TRBV5-5 to TRBJ2-2; D may be TRBD1 (6 bases). This CDR3 has 16 residues. Trimming took 3 bases from V and 1 from J, leaving 13 bases between them. CDR1 SGHKS and CDR2 YYEKEE come from the germline V gene (reference sequence). This CDR3 is CASSSPLDRNTGELFF. CDR3 bases: TGTGCCAGCAGCTCCCCCCTGGACAGGAACACCGGGGAGCTGTTTTTT.

This sequence joins TRBV4-2 and TRBJ2-1; 9 positions agree with TRBD2. Germline-derived CDR1 and CDR2 are LGHNA and YNFKEQ. The trim removed 0 bases at V and 4 bases at J, leaving 7 bases unmatched. The CDR3 is 17 residues long. The CDR3 reads CASSQDRLAGIYNEQFF. The CDR3 DNA reads TGTGCCAGCAGCCAAGATCGGCTAGCGGGAATTTACAATGAGCAGTTCTTC.

This clonotype has just a few counts. The chain is built from TRBV7-9 and TRBJ2-1; D is uncertain. Germline values: CDR1 SEHNR, CDR2 FQNEAQ (reference sequence). This CDR3 is built from 15 residues. V lost 5 bases to trimming and J lost 0 bases, with 11 bases between them. In DNA, the CDR3 is TGTGCCAGCAGCCCACCCCAAAGCTCCTACAATGAGCAGTTCTTC. The encoded protein is CASSPPQSSYNEQFF.

The chain has TRBV9 and TRBJ1-3; D unresolved. The germline V and J ends were trimmed by 0 bases and 0 bases, with 13 bases remaining between them. The CDR3 is 17 residues long. The germline V gene has CDR1 SGDLS and CDR2 YYNGEE. The CDR3 nucleotides are TGTGCCAGCAGCGTAGACCGTCAGATACCCTCTGGAAACACCATATATTTT. Amino acid sequence: CASSVDRQIPSGNTIYF.

V is TRBV9 and J is TRBJ2-1; TRBD2 matches 7 bases. V lost 3 bases and J lost 4; bases outside the gene matches: 13. The CDR3 extends over 17 amino acids. Per the germline V gene, CDR1 is SGDLS and CDR2 is YYNGEE. Here the CDR3 DNA reads TGTGCCAGCAGCGGGCCCCTGTGGCTAGCGGAATACAATGAGCAGTTCTTC. It codes for CASSGPLWLAEYNEQFF.

As DNA, the CDR3 is TGTGCCAGCAGCTCTACTCTCTTAGGCGGGGTGGGAGCGCCCCTCCACTTT. Encoded protein: CASSSTLLGGVGAPLHF. The rearrangement uses TRBV7-6 and TRBJ1-6; D unclear. Germline CDR1 SGHVS, CDR2 FNYEAQ. The CDR3 extends over 17 amino acids. The V end lost 4 bases, the J end lost 13 bases, and 26 bases lay between the germline ends. The full variable domain, in which reference TRBV7-6 and TRBJ1-6 provide the parts outside the CDR3, is GAGVSQSPRYKVTKRGQDVALRCDPISGHVSLYWYRQALGQGPEFLTYFNYEAQQDKSGLPNDRFSAERPEGSISTLTIQRTEQRDSAMYRCASSSTLLGGVGAPLHFGNGTRLTVT.

This clonotype was detected a few times. The chain carries TRBV4-3 and TRBJ2-7; tentatively, D is TRBD2 (5 bases). CDR3 length equals 14 residues. V gave up 0 bases and J gave up 5 bases, with 11 bases separating them. Looked up from germline, CDR1 is LGHNA and CDR2 is YSLEER. The CDR3 loop reads CASSQDWRTHEQYF. Here the CDR3 DNA reads TGCGCCAGCAGCCAAGATTGGAGGACCCACGAGCAGTACTTC.

This clonotype occurred a few times. The gene calls are TRBV20-1 and TRBJ2-5; 9 bases fit TRBD2. V lost 5 bases to trimming and J lost 0 bases; unmatched junction nucleotides: 7. Per the germline V gene, CDR1 is DFQATT and CDR2 is SNEGSKA (reference sequence). This CDR3 has 15 residues. CDR3 sequence (DNA): TGCAGTGCTCCTAGACTAGCGGAGTACCAAGAGACCCAGTACTTC. Translation: CSAPRLAEYQETQYF.

The sample holds many counts of this clonotype. The chain links TRBV4-3 to TRBJ2-1, with 13 nucleotides matching TRBD2. CDR1 is LGHNA and CDR2 is YSLEER in the germline V gene. The CDR3 length is 17 residues. The trim removed 0 bases at V and 8 bases at J, leaving 7 bases unmatched. CDR3 coding DNA: TGCGCCAGCAGCCAAGATTATAGGGGACTAGCGGGATATGAGCAGTTCTTC. Encoded protein: CASSQDYRGLAGYEQFF.

The chain employs TRBV29-1 and TRBJ2-2; 8 positions agree with TRBD2. V shed 4 bases, J shed 8 bases, and the junction held 3 bases outside the gene matches. Germline V gene data show CDR1 as SQVTM and CDR2 as ANQGSEA. The CDR3 is made up of 12 amino acids. CDR3 amino acids: CSVAGGDGELFF. In nucleotides, the CDR3 is TGCAGCGTTGCCGGGGGGGATGGGGAGCTGTTTTTT.

V usage is TRBV5-1 and J usage is TRBJ2-7; TRBD2 matches at 9 bases. Germline assignment: CDR1 SGHRS and CDR2 YFSETQ. The CDR3 is made up of 14 amino acids. Germline trimming cut 0 bases from V and 9 bases from J; bases unmatched to any gene: 7. Here the CDR3 DNA reads TGCGCCAGCAGCTTGGGTAGCGGGAGTACATGGCAGTACTTC. Its translation: CASSLGSGSTWQYF.

This clonotype was detected a few times. The chain links TRBV4-3 to TRBJ2-7; 9 bases align to TRBD2. The CDR3 consists of 14 residues. Germline V CDR1 and CDR2: LGHNA, YSLEER. V was pared by 4 bases and J by 5 bases, with 6 bases of the junction left unmatched. The CDR3 DNA follows: TGCGCCAGCAGCCCAATAGCGGGAGTGAACGAGCAGTACTTC. The encoded protein is CASSPIAGVNEQYF.

The chain recombines TRBV10-3 with TRBJ1-5; D remains ambiguous. Trimming took off 6 bases at V and 9 bases at J, with 15 bases between the two ends. Germline loops: CDR1 ENHRY, CDR2 SYGVKD. This CDR3 has 13 residues. CDR3 nucleotide sequence: TGTGCCATCAGGGGCGATTTGGGAATGCCCCAGCATTTT. Translated: CAIRGDLGMPQHF.

The chain couples TRBV6-1 to TRBJ2-1, with D perhaps TRBD1 or TRBD2 (5 bases each). Germline CDR1 is MNHNS and CDR2 is SASEGT. Trimming stripped 4 bases from V and 6 bases from J, with 16 bases between. The CDR3 runs to 15 residues. The CDR3 spells CASSGGHLGANEQFF. The CDR3 DNA sequence: TGTGCCAGCAGTGGAGGGCATTTAGGGGCCAATGAGCAGTTCTTC.

The V and J genes are TRBV12-3 or TRBV12-4 and TRBJ1-2; D is uncertain. With 3 bases removed from V and 6 bases from J, the gap between germline ends came to 8 bases. The CDR3 length is 12 residues. CDR3 loop: CASSFGNHGYTF. CDR3 sequence (DNA): TGTGCCAGCAGTTTCGGGAACCATGGCTACACCTTC.

The chain employs TRBV7-9 and TRBJ2-7; no clear D gene. The germline V gene has CDR1 SEHNR and CDR2 FQNEAQ (reference sequence). The CDR3 is made up of 13 amino acids. V lost 5 bases, J lost 1 base, and 9 bases lay in between. CDR3 residues: CASSPYISYEQYF. The CDR3 nucleotides are TGTGCCAGCAGCCCTTACATATCCTACGAGCAGTACTTC.